This entry lists 19 T cell receptor beta chains sequenced from one sample in a study of blood T cell repertoires in COVID-19. Assay: immunoSEQ multiplex PCR; the TCRdb copy retains only in-frame clones and omits some. This table holds more than 95,000 clones, approximately 83% found once. Sample: peripheral blood. The receptors shown here come from a woman aged 80 or over with active or convalescent COVID-19.

The chain employs TRBV15 and TRBJ2-4; 7 bases align to TRBD1. Unmatched junction bases numbered 4, after V lost 0 bases and J lost 8 bases. Germline loops: CDR1 LNHNV, CDR2 YYDKDF (reference sequence). The CDR3 runs to 14 residues. The CDR3 loop reads CATSRDQQGHIQYF. The DNA of the CDR3 is TGTGCCACCAGCAGAGACCAACAGGGGCACATTCAGTACTTC.

The V and J genes are TRBV7-3 and TRBJ2-2, with 7 bases aligning to TRBD2. With V trimmed by 3 bases and J by 1 base, 2 bases remained unmatched. Germline V gene lookup returns CDR1 SGHTA and CDR2 FQGTGA. This CDR3 has 15 residues. The CDR3 sequence: CASSFSGKNTGELFF. The CDR3 DNA sequence: TGTGCCAGCAGCTTCAGCGGGAAGAACACCGGGGAGCTGTTTTTT.

The chain has TRBV28 and TRBJ2-7; D may be TRBD1 (6 bases). CDR1 and CDR2 from the germline V gene are MDHEN and SYDVKM. The CDR3 has 14 amino acids. V was clipped by 4 bases and J by 0 bases, with 10 bases between them. CDR3 DNA sequence: TGTGCCAGCAGTTCAATGGGACACTCCTACGAGCAGTACTTC. Protein: CASSSMGHSYEQYF.

The CDR3 here is CASSSYRGSGNTIYF. The CDR3 region has the DNA TGTGCCAGCAGCTCGTACAGGGGTTCAGGAAACACCATATATTTT. The chain recombines TRBV7-2 with TRBJ1-3; 7 nucleotides align to TRBD1. Trimming cost V 4 bases and J 4 bases; bases outside gene matches: 7. CDR1 SGHTA and CDR2 FQGNSA come from the germline V gene. The CDR3 sequence is 15 residues long.

This clone was seen more than once but under ten times. The chain joins TRBV30 to TRBJ2-3; TRBD1 is a possible D gene (6 bases). CDR3 length: 12 amino acids. Trimming cost V 8 bases and J 1 base, with 10 bases left between them. The germline V gene has CDR1 GTSNPN and CDR2 SVGIG (reference sequence). In DNA, the CDR3 is TGTGCCCGAGGGGGTCGCACAGATACGCAGTATTTT. Its protein is CARGGRTDTQYF. The full variable domain, completed using reference TRBV30 and TRBJ2-3, is SQTIHQWPATLVQPVGSPLSLECTVEGTSNPNLYWYRQAAGRGLQLLFYSVGIGQISSEVPQNLSASRPQDRQFILSSKKLLLSDSGFYLCARGGRTDTQYFGPGTRLTVL.

The chain joins TRBV6-4 to TRBJ2-1; 13 positions agree with TRBD2. Losses at the gene ends were 6 bases for V and 8 bases for J; bases not matched to a gene: 4. The CDR3 totals 14 residues. Looked up from germline, CDR1 is MRHNA and CDR2 is SNTAGT. The CDR3 is CASSRLAGGHEQFF. The CDR3 nucleotides are TGTGCCAGCAGCAGACTAGCGGGAGGTCATGAGCAGTTCTTC.

This clone appeared a few times. Written as DNA, the CDR3 is TGTGCCAGCAGTGGGACAGGGATGGTGGGTAACACTGAAGCTTTCTTT. Its translation is CASSGTGMVGNTEAFF. The chain is built from TRBV2 and TRBJ1-1; 8 nucleotides match TRBD1. Per the germline V gene, CDR1 is SNHLY and CDR2 is FYNNEI. After removal of 4 bases from V and 2 bases from J, the junction contained 9 bases not matched to a gene. The CDR3 has 16 amino acids.

The chain carries TRBV10-3 and TRBJ1-5; 9 bases are shared with TRBD1. Germline assignment: CDR1 ENHRY and CDR2 SYGVKD. This CDR3 contains 15 residues. The J segment lost 4 bases and the V segment lost 8 bases, leaving 9 bases of the junction unmatched. For the CDR3, the DNA is TGTGCCATCTCGACCGGGACAGGGTTTAATCAGCCCCAGCATTTT. Translation gives CAISTGTGFNQPQHF.

The chain couples TRBV5-4 to TRBJ1-4, with 8 bases that match TRBD1. The CDR3 totals 14 residues. CDR1 is SGHNT, CDR2 YYREEE, per germline (reference sequence). The trim removed 3 bases at V and 7 bases at J, leaving 5 bases unmatched. As DNA, the CDR3 is TGTGCCAGCAGCTCCGGGACAGGCGGTGAAAAACTGTTTTTT. Amino acid sequence: CASSSGTGGEKLFF. The full variable domain, completed using reference TRBV5-4 and TRBJ1-4, is ETGVTQSPTHLIKTRGQQVTLRCSSQSGHNTVSWYQQALGQGPQFIFQYYREEENGRGNFPPRFSGLQFPNYSSELNVNALELDDSALYLCASSSGTGGEKLFFGSGTQLSVL.

The chain recombines TRBV10-1 with TRBJ1-1; 9 nucleotides line up with TRBD1. The germline V gene has CDR1 WNHNN and CDR2 SYGVQD (reference sequence). V was pared by 2 bases and J by 2 bases, with 6 bases of the junction left unmatched. There are 16 residues in the CDR3. CDR3 amino acids: CASSEPAQGANTEAFF. The CDR3 DNA reads TGCGCCAGCAGTGAGCCAGCACAGGGGGCTAACACTGAAGCTTTCTTT.

DNA of the CDR3: TGTGCCAGCAGTTACACGCGAGGAGGCGAGACCCAGTACTTC. Its translation is CASSYTRGGETQYF. The chain carries TRBV6-5 and TRBJ2-5, with D maybe TRBD2 (5 bases). The V end lost 2 bases, the J end lost 5 bases, and 12 bases lay between the germline ends. This CDR3 is built from 14 residues. Germline lookup yields CDR1 MNHEY and CDR2 SVGAGI.

This clone was detected once. The V gene is TRBV28, the J gene TRBJ2-1; 7 positions agree with TRBD1. V was pared by 9 bases and J by 9 bases, with 14 bases of the junction left unmatched. This CDR3 region has 14 residues. Germline V gene data show CDR1 as MDHEN and CDR2 as SYDVKM. CDR3 protein: CASHDRVKCCEQFF. As DNA, the CDR3 is TGTGCCAGTCACGACAGGGTCAAATGTTGTGAGCAGTTCTTC.

The chain has TRBV30 and TRBJ2-1; 7 bases agree with TRBD2. CDR3 length: 11 amino acids. The J segment lost 10 bases and the V segment lost 2 bases, leaving 2 bases of the junction unmatched. CDR1 and CDR2 from the germline V gene are GTSNPN and SVGIG (reference sequence). CDR3 residues: CAWSSGGEQFF. DNA of the CDR3: TGTGCCTGGAGTTCCGGGGGGGAGCAGTTCTTC.

V is TRBV27 and J is TRBJ2-5; D might be TRBD2 (6 bases). The CDR3 extends over 14 amino acids. The V end was cut by 0 bases, the J end by 7 bases, with 12 bases between. Per germline, CDR1 MNHEY and CDR2 SMNVEV (reference sequence). The CDR3 nucleotides are TGTGCCAGCAGTTTATCGCGACTAGACGGGACCCAGTACTTC. This sequence encodes CASSLSRLDGTQYF.

The J gene is TRBJ1-1, the V gene TRBV20-1; D possibly corresponds to TRBD1 (6 bases). In germline, CDR1 is DFQATT, CDR2 SNEGSKA (reference sequence). The CDR3 has 10 amino acids. The V end lost 5 bases, the J end lost 8 bases, and 9 bases lay between the germline ends. The CDR3 loop is CSASDREAFF. The CDR3 DNA follows: TGCAGTGCTTCGGACAGAGAAGCTTTCTTT.

This clone has just a few counts. This chain's CDR3 is CASSLAEVRTGELFF. The CDR3 nucleotides are TGTGCCAGTAGCCTAGCGGAGGTTCGAACCGGGGAGCTGTTTTTT. The gene calls are TRBV19 and TRBJ2-2; 7 nucleotides match TRBD2. The CDR3 length is 15 residues. Per germline, CDR1 LNHDA and CDR2 SQIVND (reference sequence). Trimming removed 6 bases from V and 5 bases from J; junction bases left unmatched: 9. The variable domain in full, completed from reference TRBV19 and TRBJ2-2, reads DGGITQSPKYLFRKEGQNVTLSCEQNLNHDAMYWYRQDPGQGLRLIYYSQIVNDFQKGDIAEGYSVSREKKESFPLTVTSAQKNPTAFYLCASSLAEVRTGELFFGEGSRLTVL.

This chain joins TRBV28 and TRBJ1-6; D is possibly TRBD1 (5 bases). The germline V and J ends were trimmed by 4 bases and 6 bases, with 7 bases remaining between them. Germline V gene sequence: CDR1 MDHEN, CDR2 SYDVKM. The CDR3 has 13 residues. CDR3 bases: TGTGCCAGCAGTTCAGGGTTTAATTCACCCCTCCACTTT. It is translated as CASSSGFNSPLHF.

The chain has TRBV18 and TRBJ1-6; perhaps TRBD1 as D (6 bases). CDR3 length equals 16 residues. CDR1 and CDR2 from the germline V gene are KGHSH and LQKENI. The V gene lost 4 bases and the J gene lost 5 bases, with 15 bases spanning the gap. CDR3 coding DNA: TGTGCCAGCTCACTTCAGAGCCAGGGGAATAATTCACCCCTCCACTTT. This sequence encodes CASSLQSQGNNSPLHF.

The CDR3 region is CASSYRSAGADTEAFF. DNA of the CDR3: TGTGCCAGCAGTTACAGGTCGGCAGGGGCGGACACTGAAGCTTTCTTT. The gene calls are TRBV6-6 and TRBJ1-1, with D perhaps matching TRBD1 (6 bases). The V end lost 2 bases, the J end lost 3 bases, and 16 bases lay between the germline ends. This CDR3 is built from 16 residues. The V gene's germline CDR1 is MNHNY and CDR2 SVGAGI (reference sequence).